This T cell receptor beta chain was captured in a study of blood T cell repertoires in COVID-19. Trimming pared 4 bases from V and 4 bases from J, leaving 16 bases between. The CDR3 loop spans 15 amino acids. CDR1 is SGHAT, CDR2 FQNNGV, per germline. Measured with immunoSEQ multiplex PCR; TCRdb has only the in-frame clones, and not every one. Of under 130,000 clones in the sample, roughly 79% were seen once. The gene calls are TRBV11-2 and TRBJ1-2, with D possibly being TRBD1 (5 bases). The receptor's source is a woman in her 70s with acute or convalescent COVID-19. The sample taken for sequencing was peripheral blood. In DNA form, the CDR3 reads TGTGCCAGCAGCTCCCTGTGGAGGGGCACCTATGGCTACACCTTC. Amino acids: CASSSLWRGTYGYTF.